This T cell receptor (beta chain) came from a study of blood T cell repertoires in COVID-19 (dated by TCRdb to 2020 to 2022). Concerning the study at large: Samples covering the acute and convalescent phases of COVID-19 were provided by collaborators in the United States, Italy and Spain. The prospective study material was composed of cDNA or gDNA derived from T cells, B-cell-depleted T cells, or PBMCs. Subjects who had been exposed to COVID-19, were actively infected with it, or had recovered from it provided the deeply sampled blood TCRbeta repertoires that made up the dataset. The repertoires were made available in a free public database intended to serve as a resource for research on the immune response to SARS-CoV-2. Samples were obtained from the ongoing ImmuneRACE study (first 160 participants) and from 1,200 or so subjects provided by 6 global collaborators. Sample metadata almost always included a de-identified subject ID, COVID-19 status, age in years and sex. Where available, HLA class I and class II types were taken from metadata supplied by the sample provider and were not determined by assay-based typing. What the study reported, not specific to this receptor: The amount of clinical and demographic metadata varied by source and participant and was provided uncurated.

TCRbeta CDR3 regions were amplified from genomic DNA by means of the immunoSEQ Assay, a bias-controlled multiplex PCR. The original pipeline was this. The number of nucleated cells in each sample was estimated from the amplification of reference gene primers within the assay. To quantify the absolute abundance of each unique TCRbeta CDR3 rearrangement, sequence reads were collapsed and filtered. For each sample, productive Simpson clonality was calculated as the square root of Simpson's diversity index over productive rearrangements. TCRdb's version of the immuneACCESS table is confined to in-frame rearrangements and falls short of the full clone set. An unresolved V gene accounts for under half of the shortfall where checked; the remainder is of unknown origin. Clonal size and the V and J genes are those of that table, whereas D and trimming came from the DNA. Present in this sample are roughly 25,000 clones, under 95% of which were seen just once. Roughly 32% of the sample is in the top ten clones.

Collaborating institutions collected whole blood in K2EDTA tubes following their own protocols. Collaborator samples were shipped for TCRbeta analysis as frozen whole blood, isolated PBMCs, or DNA extracted from either sample type. V was cut back by 4 bases and J by 0 bases, leaving a gap of 9 bases between them. CDR1 is given as LNHDA and CDR2 as SQIVND, both from the germline V gene (reference sequence). The CDR3 covers 14 residues, taking in both the cysteine and the phenylalanine. Only the CDR3 region is kept as DNA, spanning 42 bases read in frame from base 1. Note on this clone: There is no known antigen for this receptor. No base qualities exist here, and no much larger clone lies one base off it.

This TCR came from a man between 70 and 80 years old with active COVID-19. In this chain, TRBV19 is recombined with TRBJ2-5; the D region possibly corresponds to TRBD1 (6 bases align). What was sequenced was peripheral blood. The nucleotides read TGTGCCAGTAGTAAACAGGGAAACCAAGAGACCCAGTACTTC. This codes for CASSKQGNQETQYF.